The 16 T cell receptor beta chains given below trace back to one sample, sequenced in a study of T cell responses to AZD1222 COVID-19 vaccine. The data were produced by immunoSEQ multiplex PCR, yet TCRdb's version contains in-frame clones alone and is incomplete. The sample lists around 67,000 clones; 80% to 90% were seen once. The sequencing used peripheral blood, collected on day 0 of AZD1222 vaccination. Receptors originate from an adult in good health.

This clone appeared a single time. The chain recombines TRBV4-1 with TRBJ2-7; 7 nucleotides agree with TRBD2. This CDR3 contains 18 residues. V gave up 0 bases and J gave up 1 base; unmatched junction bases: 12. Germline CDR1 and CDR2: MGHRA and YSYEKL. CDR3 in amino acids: CASSQDPARAGFSYEQYF. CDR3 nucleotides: TGCGCCAGCAGCCAAGATCCCGCCCGAGCGGGATTTTCCTACGAGCAGTACTTC.

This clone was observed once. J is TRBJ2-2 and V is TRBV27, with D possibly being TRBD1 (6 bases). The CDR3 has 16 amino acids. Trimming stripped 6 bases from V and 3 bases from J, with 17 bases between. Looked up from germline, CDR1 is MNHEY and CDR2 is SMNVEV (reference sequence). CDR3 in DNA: TGTGCCAGCAGATCACAGGGTCGTTCGGACACCGGGGAGCTGTTTTTT. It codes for CASRSQGRSDTGELFF.

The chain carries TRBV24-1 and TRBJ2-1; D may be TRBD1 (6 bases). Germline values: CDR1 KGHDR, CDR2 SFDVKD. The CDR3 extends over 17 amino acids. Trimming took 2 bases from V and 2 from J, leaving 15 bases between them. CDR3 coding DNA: TGTGCCACCAGTGATTCGCAGACAGGAGTGACCTACAATGAGCAGTTCTTC. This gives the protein CATSDSQTGVTYNEQFF.

CDR3 sequence reads: CASSLTLQTYEQYF. The DNA of the CDR3 is TGTGCCAGCAGCTTAACCCTCCAGACCTACGAGCAGTACTTC. The rearrangement uses TRBV7-2 and TRBJ2-7; D is uncertain. The CDR3 loop spans 14 amino acids. V lost 2 bases to trimming and J lost 2 bases, with 10 bases between them. Germline lookup yields CDR1 SGHTA and CDR2 FQGNSA.

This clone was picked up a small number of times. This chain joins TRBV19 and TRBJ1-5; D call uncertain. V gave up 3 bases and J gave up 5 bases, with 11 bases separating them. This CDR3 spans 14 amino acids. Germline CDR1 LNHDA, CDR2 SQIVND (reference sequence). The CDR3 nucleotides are TGTGCCAGTAGTATTGTTGCAGCCCATCAGCCCCAGCATTTT. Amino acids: CASSIVAAHQPQHF.

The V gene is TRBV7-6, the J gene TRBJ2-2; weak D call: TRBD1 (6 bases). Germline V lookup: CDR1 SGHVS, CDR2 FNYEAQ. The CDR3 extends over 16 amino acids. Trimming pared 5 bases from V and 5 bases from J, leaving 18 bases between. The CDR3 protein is CASSNSGTRGTGELFF. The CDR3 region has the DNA TGTGCCAGCAGCAACTCCGGGACAAGGGGAACCGGGGAGCTGTTTTTT.

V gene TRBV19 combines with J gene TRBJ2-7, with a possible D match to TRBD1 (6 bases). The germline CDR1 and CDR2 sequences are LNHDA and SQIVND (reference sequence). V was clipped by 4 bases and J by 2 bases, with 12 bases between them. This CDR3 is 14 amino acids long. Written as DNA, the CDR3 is TGTGCCAGTAGTAACCAGCGACAGGCCTACGAGCAGTACTTC. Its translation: CASSNQRQAYEQYF.

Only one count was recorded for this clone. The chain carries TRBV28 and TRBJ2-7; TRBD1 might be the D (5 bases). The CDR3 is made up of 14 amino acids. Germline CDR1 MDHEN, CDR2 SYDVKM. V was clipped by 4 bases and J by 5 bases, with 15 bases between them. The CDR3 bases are TGTGCCAGCAGTTCCCGGCCAGGGTTCAACGAGCAGTACTTC. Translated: CASSSRPGFNEQYF. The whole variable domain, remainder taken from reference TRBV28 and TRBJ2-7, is DVKVTQSSRYLVKRTGEKVFLECVQDMDHENMFWYRQDPGLGLRLIYFSYDVKMKEKGDIPEGYSVSREKKERFSLILESASTNQTSMYLCASSSRPGFNEQYFGPGTRLTVT.

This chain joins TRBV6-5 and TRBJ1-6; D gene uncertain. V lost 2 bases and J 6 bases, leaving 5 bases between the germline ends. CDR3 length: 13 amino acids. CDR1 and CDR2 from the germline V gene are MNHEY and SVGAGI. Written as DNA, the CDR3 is TGTGCCAGCAGTTACAAACTTAATTCACCCCTCCACTTT. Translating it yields CASSYKLNSPLHF.

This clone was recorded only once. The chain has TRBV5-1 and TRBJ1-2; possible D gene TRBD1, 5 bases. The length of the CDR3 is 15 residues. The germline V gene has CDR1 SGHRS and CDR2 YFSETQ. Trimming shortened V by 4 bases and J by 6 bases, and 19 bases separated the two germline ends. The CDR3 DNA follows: TGCGCCAGCAGCCCGGATAGTGGGGCGCTTAATGGCTACACCTTC. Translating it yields CASSPDSGALNGYTF. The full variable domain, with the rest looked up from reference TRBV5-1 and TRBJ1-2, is KAGVTQTPRYLIKTRGQQVTLSCSPISGHRSVSWYQQTPGQGLQFLFEYFSETQRNKGNFPGRFSGRQFSNSRSEMNVSTLELGDSALYLCASSPDSGALNGYTFGSGTRLTVV.

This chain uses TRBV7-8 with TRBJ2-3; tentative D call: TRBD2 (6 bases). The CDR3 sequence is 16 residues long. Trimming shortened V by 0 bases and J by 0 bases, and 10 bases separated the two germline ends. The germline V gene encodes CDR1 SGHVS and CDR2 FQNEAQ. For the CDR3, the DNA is TGTGCCAGCAGCTTAGCGGCGGGGACTAGCACAGATACGCAGTATTTT. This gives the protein CASSLAAGTSTDTQYF.

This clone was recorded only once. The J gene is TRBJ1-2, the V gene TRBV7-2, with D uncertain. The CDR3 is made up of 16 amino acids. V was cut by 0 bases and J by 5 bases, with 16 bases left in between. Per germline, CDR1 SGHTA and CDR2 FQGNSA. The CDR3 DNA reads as TGTGCCAGCAGCTTAGCGTCGACCCAGGAGGCATATGGCTACACCTTC. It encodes CASSLASTQEAYGYTF. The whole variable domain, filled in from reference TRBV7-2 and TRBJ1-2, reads GAGVSQSPSNKVTEKGKDVELRCDPISGHTALYWYRQSLGQGLEFLIYFQGNSAPDKSGLPSDRFSAERTGGSVSTLTIQRTQQEDSAVYLCASSLASTQEAYGYTFGSGTRLTVV.

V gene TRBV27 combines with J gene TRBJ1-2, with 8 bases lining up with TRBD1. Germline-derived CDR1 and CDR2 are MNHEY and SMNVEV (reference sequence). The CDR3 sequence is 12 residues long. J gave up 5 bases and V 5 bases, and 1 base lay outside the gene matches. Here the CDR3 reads CASSRQGYGYTF. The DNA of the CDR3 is TGTGCCAGCAGTAGACAGGGGTATGGCTACACCTTC.

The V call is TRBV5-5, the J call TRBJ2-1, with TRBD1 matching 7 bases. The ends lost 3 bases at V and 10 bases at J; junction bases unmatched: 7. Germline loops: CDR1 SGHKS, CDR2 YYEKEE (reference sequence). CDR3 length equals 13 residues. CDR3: CASSWGQSLEQFF. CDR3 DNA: TGTGCCAGCAGCTGGGGACAGTCTTTGGAGCAGTTCTTC.

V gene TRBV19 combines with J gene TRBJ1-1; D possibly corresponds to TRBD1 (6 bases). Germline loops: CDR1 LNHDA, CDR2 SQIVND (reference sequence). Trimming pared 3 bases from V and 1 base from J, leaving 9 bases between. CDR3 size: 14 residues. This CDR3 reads CASSISQGNTEAFF. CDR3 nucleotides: TGTGCCAGTAGTATTTCACAGGGGAACACTGAAGCTTTCTTT.

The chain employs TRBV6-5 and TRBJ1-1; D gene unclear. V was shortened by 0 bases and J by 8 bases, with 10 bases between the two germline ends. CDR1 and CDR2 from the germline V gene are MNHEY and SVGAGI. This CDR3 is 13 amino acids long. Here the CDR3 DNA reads TGTGCCAGCAGTTACTCGACGGCAGCCGAAGCTTTCTTT. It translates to CASSYSTAAEAFF.